This passage covers 4 T cell receptor beta chains from one sample sequenced in a study of sequential checkpoint blockade in melanoma. Profiled with immunoSEQ multiplex PCR; TCRdb holds only in-frame clones, not every one. The repertoire includes about 3,800 clones, 20% to 25% of them detected once, and 20% to 30% sits in the top ten. Specified treatment: randomized to nivolumab then ipilimumab (arm A) or the reverse (arm B). The sequencing used tumor tissue (inferred from file names), collected from a patient given nivolumab and ipilimumab in sequence. The receptors were sampled from a human donor with melanoma.

V is TRBV19 and J is TRBJ2-3; the match to TRBD2 covers 7 bases. The CDR3 length is 13 residues. Germline lookup yields CDR1 LNHDA and CDR2 SQIVND (reference sequence). V shed 6 bases and J 7 bases; nucleotides not matched to a gene: 7. CDR3 region: CASSTGAGYTQYF. CDR3 sequence (DNA): TGTGCCAGTAGCACTGGAGCGGGGTATACGCAGTATTTT.

This clone was picked up a small number of times. CDR3 bases: TGTGCCAGCAGCGGACAGGCGGTCGACTACACCTTC. Translating gives CASSGQAVDYTF. The chain couples TRBV9 to TRBJ1-2; possible D gene TRBD1, 6 bases. The CDR3 is 12 residues long. V shed 3 bases and J shed 10 bases, with 13 bases lying between them. The germline V gene encodes CDR1 SGDLS and CDR2 YYNGEE.

This clone ranks as medium-sized. The J gene is TRBJ2-2, the V gene TRBV11-3; no definite D call. Germline V gives CDR1 SGHNT, CDR2 YENEEA. This CDR3 spans 16 amino acids. V lost 1 base to trimming and J lost 3 bases, with 12 bases between them. This CDR3 is CASSLGYFGDTGELFF. CDR3 nucleotide sequence: TGTGCCAGCAGCTTAGGGTATTTTGGAGACACCGGGGAGCTGTTTTTT.

This clone was counted a few times. V and J are TRBV10-2 and TRBJ2-1, with D hard to call. Germline V gene lookup returns CDR1 WSHSY and CDR2 SAAADI. Trimming stripped 5 bases from V and 3 bases from J, with 14 bases between. This CDR3 comprises 15 residues. CDR3: CASSKVVLSYNEQFF. CDR3 in DNA: TGCGCCAGCAGTAAAGTAGTATTAAGCTACAATGAGCAGTTCTTC.